The 11 T cell receptor beta chains below all came from one sample that was sequenced in a study of T-cell memory formation after mild COVID-19. TCRdb recomputed calls from the 5' RACE reads with MiXCR, one row per CDR3 protein. The data show about 130,000 distinct CDR3 sequences, roughly 6.2% seen once. Sequencing input: PBMCs or a T cell subset sorted from them (not recorded which). Every receptor here comes from an adult woman who had mild COVID-19 (a few samples of this study predate the infection). Cell type and time point are not known.

With regard to this clonotype: The junction shows a germline mismatch at one end, possibly a read error. V and J are TRBV7-3 and TRBJ1-1, with 7 nucleotides matching TRBD1. CDR1 SGHTA and CDR2 FQGTGA come from the germline V gene. This CDR3 contains 13 residues. DNA of the CDR3: TGTGCCAGCACCTTAGACAGGGAAACTGAAGCTTTCTTT. Residues: CASTLDRETEAFF.

This clonotype was observed many times. V and J are TRBV6-1 and TRBJ1-2, with 7 bases fitting TRBD1. V was clipped by 6 bases and J by 4 bases; unmatched bases: 5. Germline V gene data show CDR1 as MNHNS and CDR2 as SASEGT. The length of the CDR3 is 13 residues. This CDR3 reads CASSDRAGYGYTF. CDR3 coding DNA: TGTGCCAGCAGCGACAGGGCAGGCTATGGCTACACCTTC.

There are a few counts of this clonotype. The chain employs TRBV21-1 and TRBJ1-1. TRBV21-1 is noted as a pseudogene. The CDR3 is 12 residues long. CDR3 region: CASSKHPAEAFF. CDR3 nucleotides: TGTGCCAGCAGCAAACACCCCGCTGAAGCTTTCTTT.

This clonotype is a singleton in its sample. Given the absence of the conserved phenylalanine or tryptophan at the CDR3 end, a read error is likely. The rearrangement links TRBV6-2 or TRBV6-3 to TRBJ2-1; the match to TRBD1 covers 7 bases. This CDR3 comprises 15 residues. CDR1 MNHEY and CDR2 SVGEGT come from the germline V gene. The V segment lost 2 bases and the J segment 6 bases; nucleotides outside the gene matches: 7. The CDR3, as DNA: TGTGCCAGCAGTTACCGGGACAGTATAGGCAATGAGCAGTTCTTA. This sequence encodes CASSYRDSIGNEQFL.

The chain employs TRBV5-1 and TRBJ1-1; D is possibly TRBD1 (5 bases). Germline assignment: CDR1 SGHRS and CDR2 YFSETQ. V was trimmed by 1 base and J by 3 bases, leaving 13 bases between them. The CDR3 length is 15 residues. Here the CDR3 reads CASSLSSPGDTEAFF. The CDR3 nucleotides are TGCGCCAGCAGCTTGAGCAGTCCGGGGGACACTGAAGCTTTCTTT.

The CDR3 loop reads CASSLGTGLRGETQYF. The CDR3 nucleotides read TGTGCCAGCAGCTTAGGTACAGGCCTGAGGGGGGAGACCCAGTACTTC. This chain connects TRBV11-2 to TRBJ2-5; possible D gene TRBD1, 6 bases. Trimming removed 1 base at V and 5 bases at J, with 17 bases between. CDR1 is SGHAT, CDR2 FQNNGV, per germline. This CDR3 spans 16 amino acids.

The chain employs TRBV27 and TRBJ1-4, with 8 positions matching TRBD1. The length of the CDR3 is 14 residues. Germline V gene data show CDR1 as MNHEY and CDR2 as SMNVEV (reference sequence). The V gene end was trimmed by 4 bases and the J gene end by 7 bases; junction bases not matched to a gene: 5. The CDR3 reads CASSSDREREKLFF. As DNA, the CDR3 is TGTGCCAGCAGTTCGGACAGGGAACGTGAAAAACTGTTTTTT. Full variable domain (rest looked up from reference TRBV27 and TRBJ1-4): EAQVTQNPRYLITVTGKKLTVTCSQNMNHEYMSWYRQDPGLGLRQIYYSMNVEVTDKGDVPEGYKVSRKEKRNFPLILESPSPNQTSLYFCASSSDREREKLFFGSGTQLSVL.

This clonotype was counted only a few times. The V and J genes are TRBV19 and TRBJ2-1; D unresolved. This CDR3 spans 14 amino acids. The germline V and J ends were trimmed by 3 bases and 5 bases, with 11 bases remaining between them. The germline CDR1 and CDR2 sequences are LNHDA and SQIVND (reference sequence). The CDR3 here is CASSMWLIDNEQFF. CDR3 DNA sequence: TGTGCCAGTAGTATGTGGCTAATCGACAATGAGCAGTTCTTC. Drawing the rest from reference TRBV19 and TRBJ2-1, the complete variable domain is DGGITQSPKYLFRKEGQNVTLSCEQNLNHDAMYWYRQDPGQGLRLIYYSQIVNDFQKGDIAEGYSVSREKKESFPLTVTSAQKNPTAFYLCASSMWLIDNEQFFGPGTRLTVL.

This clonotype was recorded a few times. J is TRBJ2-3 and V is TRBV5-5, with D perhaps TRBD2 (5 bases). Trimming removed 1 base from V and 3 bases from J, with 12 bases in between. The CDR3 sequence is 15 residues long. The germline V gene encodes CDR1 SGHKS and CDR2 YYEKEE (reference sequence). CDR3 DNA sequence: TGTGCCAGCAGCTTGCCGAACCCGGGGACAGATACGCAGTATTTT. Its translation is CASSLPNPGTDTQYF.

This clonotype has just a few counts. The J gene is TRBJ2-1, the V gene TRBV6-2 or TRBV6-3; TRBD2 agrees at 9 bases. The CDR3 length is 17 residues. Losses at the gene ends were 0 bases for V and 10 bases for J; bases not matched to a gene: 13. The germline gives CDR1 MNHEY, CDR2 SVGEGT. CDR3 loop: CASSYSGAGGTRGEQFF. The CDR3 bases are TGTGCCAGCAGTTACTCGGGCGCGGGAGGGACCCGGGGAGAGCAGTTCTTC.

This chain uses TRBV5-1 with TRBJ2-1, with D tentatively TRBD2 (6 bases). From germline, CDR1 is SGHRS and CDR2 YFSETQ. The CDR3 runs to 14 residues. Trimming pared 4 bases from V and 8 bases from J, leaving 16 bases between. CDR3 region: CASSPGTPVDEQFF. CDR3 nucleotides: TGCGCCAGCAGCCCGGGGACTCCGGTGGATGAGCAGTTCTTC.